A single sample gave rise to the 30 T cell receptor beta chains below, sequenced in a study of blood T cell repertoires in COVID-19. Clones were sequenced by immunoSEQ multiplex PCR, and TCRdb holds only the in-frame ones, with some missing. The sample lists some 150,000 clones; roughly 87% were seen once. Sequencing input: PBMCs or T cells enriched from blood (not recorded which). The receptors derive from a human donor with acute COVID-19. The donor label of this sample is uncertain.

As concerns this clone: The junction departs from germline at one end; a sequencing error may be responsible. The genes are TRBV28 and TRBJ2-4; TRBD2 matches 7 bases. In germline, CDR1 is MDHEN, CDR2 SYDVKM. This CDR3 has 11 residues. CDR3 bases: TGTGCCAGCAGTTTATGCGTCCGCGGGGGCTTC. It yields the protein CASSLCVRGGF.

There are a few counts of this clone. The J gene is TRBJ1-3, the V gene TRBV27; 11 positions match TRBD1. This CDR3 has 16 amino acids. V gave up 5 bases and J gave up 3 bases; unmatched junction bases: 6. Germline CDR1 reads MNHEY; CDR2 reads SMNVEV (reference sequence). CDR3 sequence reads: CASSPWTGGGGNTIYF. The CDR3 DNA reads TGTGCCAGCAGTCCTTGGACAGGGGGCGGTGGAAACACCATATATTTT.

The chain joins TRBV7-6 to TRBJ2-7, with no clear D. V was cut by 5 bases and J by 6 bases, with 11 bases left in between. CDR1 SGHVS and CDR2 FNYEAQ come from the germline V gene. The CDR3 has 12 amino acids. CDR3 protein: CASSPKWPEQYF. The CDR3 coding sequence is TGTGCCAGCAGCCCGAAGTGGCCCGAGCAGTACTTC.

The chain recombines TRBV14 with TRBJ2-1; D is unresolved. Per the germline V gene, CDR1 is SGHDN and CDR2 is FVKESK. The CDR3 totals 14 residues. V shed 4 bases and J shed 6 bases, with 13 bases lying between them. This CDR3 reads CASSPLNTVNEQFF. The CDR3 DNA reads as TGTGCCAGCAGCCCCCTAAATACCGTCAATGAGCAGTTCTTC.

The V and J genes are TRBV5-6 and TRBJ1-5; perhaps TRBD1 as D (5 bases). The CDR3 sequence is 13 residues long. Trimming cost V 4 bases and J 5 bases, with 10 bases left between them. CDR1 is SGHDT and CDR2 is YYEEEE in the germline V gene. The CDR3: CASSPRGDQPQHF. CDR3 DNA sequence: TGTGCCAGCAGCCCGCGGGGGGATCAGCCCCAGCATTTT.

The chain combines TRBV6-5 with TRBJ1-1, with D perhaps TRBD1 (5 bases). Looked up from germline, CDR1 is MNHEY and CDR2 is SVGAGI. The CDR3 has 13 residues. Trimming stripped 5 bases from V and 0 bases from J, with 7 bases between. CDR3 protein: CASSRTLNTEAFF. The DNA for the CDR3 is TGTGCCAGCAGTAGGACACTGAACACTGAAGCTTTCTTT.

The rearrangement uses TRBV19 and TRBJ2-5; D remains ambiguous. CDR1 LNHDA and CDR2 SQIVND come from the germline V gene (reference sequence). The V end was cut by 6 bases, the J end by 5 bases, with 13 bases between. CDR3 length equals 13 residues. CDR3 nucleotides: TGTGCCAGTAGCCTATCTGACGGGGAGACCCAGTACTTC. It is translated as CASSLSDGETQYF.

The rearrangement uses TRBV2 and TRBJ2-5; the D is unclear. Germline loops: CDR1 SNHLY, CDR2 FYNNEI. This CDR3 has 13 amino acids. Trimming removed 6 bases from V and 0 bases from J, with 8 bases in between. DNA for the CDR3: TGTGCCAGCAGGGAGAACTACCAAGAGACCCAGTACTTC. Amino acid sequence: CASRENYQETQYF.

The chain recombines TRBV11-2 with TRBJ2-7, with TRBD1 matching over 7 bases. Germline CDR1 reads SGHAT; CDR2 reads FQNNGV. This CDR3 contains 14 residues. The ends lost 6 bases at V and 7 bases at J; junction bases unmatched: 12. As DNA, the CDR3 is TGTGCCAGCAGACCAACAGGGGATTCGGGGGAGCAGTACTTC. This codes for CASRPTGDSGEQYF.

V and J are TRBV3-1 (or the pseudogene TRBV3-2) and TRBJ1-5; 7 bases map to TRBD1. The CDR3 covers 16 residues. CDR1 is LGHDT and CDR2 is YNNKEL in the germline V gene (reference sequence). The ends lost 1 base at V and 3 bases at J; junction bases unmatched: 6. This CDR3 is CASSQGGQGDNQPQHF. The DNA of the CDR3 is TGTGCCAGCAGCCAAGGGGGGCAGGGGGACAATCAGCCCCAGCATTTT.

The sample holds a few counts of this clone. V is TRBV5-1 and J is TRBJ1-2, with 8 positions matching TRBD1. The V gene end was trimmed by 5 bases and the J gene end by 6 bases; junction bases not matched to a gene: 6. This CDR3 contains 13 residues. The V gene's germline CDR1 is SGHRS and CDR2 YFSETQ. CDR3 nucleotides: TGCGCCAGCAGGCTGGGACAGGCGGATGGCTACACCTTC. Translated: CASRLGQADGYTF. Drawing the rest from reference TRBV5-1 and TRBJ1-2, the complete variable domain is KAGVTQTPRYLIKTRGQQVTLSCSPISGHRSVSWYQQTPGQGLQFLFEYFSETQRNKGNFPGRFSGRQFSNSRSEMNVSTLELGDSALYLCASRLGQADGYTFGSGTRLTVV.

This clone has a handful of counts. The V and J genes are TRBV5-8 and TRBJ1-4; D gene uncertain. Trimming took 2 bases from V and 0 from J, leaving 17 bases between them. The CDR3 loop spans 18 amino acids. Germline CDR1 SGHTS, CDR2 YDEGEE. CDR3 sequence: CASSLSSGSYSTNEKLFF. CDR3 DNA: TGTGCCAGCAGCTTATCGTCAGGATCCTACTCAACTAATGAAAAACTGTTTTTT.

The chain uses TRBV3-1 (or the pseudogene TRBV3-2) and TRBJ1-6; D remains ambiguous. The length of the CDR3 is 20 residues. Trimming removed 1 base at V and 0 bases at J, with 19 bases between. The germline V gene has CDR1 LGHDT and CDR2 YNNKEL (reference sequence). CDR3 protein: CASSQGRVVLSSSYNSPLHF. Written as DNA, the CDR3 is TGTGCCAGCAGCCAAGGAAGAGTGGTACTTAGTAGCTCCTATAATTCACCCCTCCACTTT.

The gene calls are TRBV5-4 and TRBJ2-1, with a weak D call TRBD1 (7 bases). The CDR3 runs 14 residues. Germline-derived CDR1 and CDR2 are SGHNT and YYREEE (reference sequence). V dropped 2 bases and J dropped 8 bases, with 14 bases sitting between them. CDR3 sequence: CASSFQGGGDEQFF. The CDR3 DNA follows: TGTGCCAGCAGCTTCCAGGGGGGAGGTGATGAGCAGTTCTTC.

This sequence joins TRBV30 and TRBJ2-7; 11 bases are a match to TRBD1. The ends lost 5 bases at V and 7 bases at J; junction bases unmatched: 4. Germline V gene lookup returns CDR1 GTSNPN and CDR2 SVGIG (reference sequence). The CDR3 loop spans 12 amino acids. The CDR3 reads CAWGQGAGEQYF. The CDR3 region has the DNA TGTGCCTGGGGACAGGGGGCCGGGGAGCAGTACTTC.

This clone was seen just once. The chain combines TRBV27 with TRBJ1-6, with a weak D call TRBD1 (5 bases). This CDR3 has 14 amino acids. The germline gives CDR1 MNHEY, CDR2 SMNVEV (reference sequence). V lost 3 bases, J lost 6 bases, and 9 bases lay in between. CDR3 nucleotide sequence: TGTGCCAGCAGTTTGGGGGGGGGTAATTCACCCCTCCACTTT. This gives the protein CASSLGGGNSPLHF.

V gene TRBV24-1 combines with J gene TRBJ2-3; tentative D call: TRBD2 (6 bases). The V end lost 0 bases, the J end lost 1 base, and 13 bases lay between the germline ends. CDR1 and CDR2 (germline): KGHDR, SFDVKD. The CDR3 sequence is 17 residues long. CDR3 sequence reads: CATSDLGRGGGTDTQYF. CDR3 DNA sequence: TGTGCCACCAGTGATTTGGGGCGGGGTGGGGGCACAGATACGCAGTATTTT.

The chain couples TRBV5-4 to TRBJ1-1; 8 bases match TRBD1. J gave up 1 base and V 6 bases, and 5 bases lay outside the gene matches. CDR3 length: 14 amino acids. Germline V gene lookup returns CDR1 SGHNT and CDR2 YYREEE (reference sequence). The CDR3 nucleotides read TGTGCCAGCAAACAGGGGGGGCGGAACACTGAAGCTTTCTTT. It encodes CASKQGGRNTEAFF.

The chain joins TRBV3-1 (or the pseudogene TRBV3-2) to TRBJ2-2; 10 bases agree with TRBD1. CDR3 size: 16 residues. Germline trimming cut 4 bases from V and 6 bases from J; bases unmatched to any gene: 8. The germline V gene has CDR1 LGHDT and CDR2 YNNKEL (reference sequence). The CDR3 DNA is TGTGCCAGCAGCCCACGGTGGGGACAGGGGTCCGGGGAGCTGTTTTTT. Translated, it gives CASSPRWGQGSGELFF.

The chain is built from TRBV5-6 and TRBJ1-1; 8 nucleotides line up with TRBD1. The CDR3 contains 15 residues. The germline V gene has CDR1 SGHDT and CDR2 YYEEEE. The junction had 9 bases not matched to a gene; V was cut back by 4 bases and J by 4 bases. The CDR3 spells CASSVGQGLSTEAFF. The CDR3 DNA reads TGTGCCAGCAGCGTAGGACAGGGTCTGAGCACTGAAGCTTTCTTT.

The V call is TRBV11-2, the J call TRBJ2-7; D is uncertain. Trimming removed 0 bases from V and 3 bases from J, with 9 bases in between. Germline-derived CDR1 and CDR2 are SGHAT and FQNNGV. This CDR3 is 14 amino acids long. The CDR3 sequence is CASSLDHSFYEQYF. The CDR3 DNA is TGTGCCAGCAGCTTAGATCATAGCTTCTACGAGCAGTACTTC.

The chain has TRBV5-8 and TRBJ1-2; 8 bases are shared with TRBD1. Germline assignment: CDR1 SGHTS and CDR2 YDEGEE. The CDR3 extends over 14 amino acids. J lost 8 bases, V lost 6 bases, and 12 bases had no gene match. The CDR3 DNA sequence: TGTGCCAGCAACTTTTTTGCAGGGGGCGACGGCTACACCTTC. Its translation: CASNFFAGGDGYTF.

This chain joins TRBV6-1 and TRBJ2-3; D perhaps matches TRBD1 (6 bases). The CDR3 is 16 amino acids. Germline V gene sequence: CDR1 MNHNS, CDR2 SASEGT. V dropped 3 bases and J dropped 3 bases, with 16 bases sitting between them. In nucleotides, the CDR3 is TGTGCCAGCAGTGAGATACAGGGCGCGAGTACAGATACGCAGTATTTT. This codes for CASSEIQGASTDTQYF.

The chain combines TRBV5-1 with TRBJ1-2; the D is unclear. This CDR3 region has 15 residues. Germline V gene data show CDR1 as SGHRS and CDR2 as YFSETQ. V was shortened by 0 bases and J by 2 bases, with 11 bases between the two germline ends. The CDR3 bases are TGCGCCAGCAGCTTGGAGAACGACGGGAACTATGGCTACACCTTC. It is translated as CASSLENDGNYGYTF.

The V gene is TRBV7-9, the J gene TRBJ2-3; the D gene is possibly TRBD1 (5 bases). CDR1 is SEHNR and CDR2 is FQNEAQ in the germline V gene (reference sequence). Trimming left V 6 bases short and J 0 bases short, with 16 bases between. CDR3 length equals 16 residues. CDR3 sequence reads: CASRKTRVASTDTQYF. The CDR3 DNA sequence: TGTGCCAGCAGGAAAACCAGGGTGGCGAGCACAGATACGCAGTATTTT.

The chain couples TRBV11-1 to TRBJ1-1, with no clear D. The CDR3 runs 11 residues. Trimming removed 4 bases at V and 4 bases at J, with 4 bases between. The germline V gene has CDR1 SGHAT and CDR2 FQDESV (reference sequence). The CDR3 loop reads CASSSGTEAFF. The CDR3 coding sequence is TGTGCCAGCAGCTCGGGCACTGAAGCTTTCTTT.

This chain uses TRBV2 with TRBJ1-5; possible D gene TRBD1, 5 bases. From germline, CDR1 is SNHLY and CDR2 FYNNEI. This CDR3 is built from 14 residues. V was pared by 6 bases and J by 7 bases, with 16 bases between. Written as DNA, the CDR3 is TGTGCCAGCAGAGGAGGGGAGGTCAGGCAGCCCCAGCATTTT. Protein: CASRGGEVRQPQHF.

This sequence joins TRBV9 and TRBJ2-7, with 11 bases aligning to TRBD2. Per germline, CDR1 SGDLS and CDR2 YYNGEE. The CDR3 loop spans 13 amino acids. J lost 7 bases, V lost 4 bases, and 4 bases had no gene match. CDR3 sequence reads: CASSPRLAGEQYF. DNA for the CDR3: TGTGCCAGCAGCCCGCGACTAGCGGGGGAGCAGTACTTC. Complete variable domain (other parts from reference TRBV9 and TRBJ2-7): DSGVTQTPKHLITATGQRVTLRCSPRSGDLSVYWYQQSLDQGLQFLIQYYNGEERAKGNILERFSAQQFPDLHSELNLSSLELGDSALYFCASSPRLAGEQYFGPGTRLTVT.

V usage is TRBV7-9 and J usage is TRBJ1-3; no clear D gene. Trimming removed 1 base from V and 4 bases from J, with 11 bases in between. Looked up from germline, CDR1 is SEHNR and CDR2 is FQNEAQ (reference sequence). CDR3 length equals 15 residues. The CDR3 bases are TGTGCCAGCAGCTTAGGTTCGCCAGTAGGAAACACCATATATTTT. It yields the protein CASSLGSPVGNTIYF.

The gene calls are TRBV19 and TRBJ1-2; 10 bases agree with TRBD1. After removal of 1 base from V and 8 bases from J, the junction contained 7 bases not matched to a gene. The CDR3 covers 15 residues. Germline values: CDR1 LNHDA, CDR2 SQIVND (reference sequence). The chain's CDR3 is CASSIGQGASEGYTF. The CDR3 DNA reads as TGTGCCAGTAGTATAGGACAGGGGGCGTCGGAAGGCTACACCTTC.